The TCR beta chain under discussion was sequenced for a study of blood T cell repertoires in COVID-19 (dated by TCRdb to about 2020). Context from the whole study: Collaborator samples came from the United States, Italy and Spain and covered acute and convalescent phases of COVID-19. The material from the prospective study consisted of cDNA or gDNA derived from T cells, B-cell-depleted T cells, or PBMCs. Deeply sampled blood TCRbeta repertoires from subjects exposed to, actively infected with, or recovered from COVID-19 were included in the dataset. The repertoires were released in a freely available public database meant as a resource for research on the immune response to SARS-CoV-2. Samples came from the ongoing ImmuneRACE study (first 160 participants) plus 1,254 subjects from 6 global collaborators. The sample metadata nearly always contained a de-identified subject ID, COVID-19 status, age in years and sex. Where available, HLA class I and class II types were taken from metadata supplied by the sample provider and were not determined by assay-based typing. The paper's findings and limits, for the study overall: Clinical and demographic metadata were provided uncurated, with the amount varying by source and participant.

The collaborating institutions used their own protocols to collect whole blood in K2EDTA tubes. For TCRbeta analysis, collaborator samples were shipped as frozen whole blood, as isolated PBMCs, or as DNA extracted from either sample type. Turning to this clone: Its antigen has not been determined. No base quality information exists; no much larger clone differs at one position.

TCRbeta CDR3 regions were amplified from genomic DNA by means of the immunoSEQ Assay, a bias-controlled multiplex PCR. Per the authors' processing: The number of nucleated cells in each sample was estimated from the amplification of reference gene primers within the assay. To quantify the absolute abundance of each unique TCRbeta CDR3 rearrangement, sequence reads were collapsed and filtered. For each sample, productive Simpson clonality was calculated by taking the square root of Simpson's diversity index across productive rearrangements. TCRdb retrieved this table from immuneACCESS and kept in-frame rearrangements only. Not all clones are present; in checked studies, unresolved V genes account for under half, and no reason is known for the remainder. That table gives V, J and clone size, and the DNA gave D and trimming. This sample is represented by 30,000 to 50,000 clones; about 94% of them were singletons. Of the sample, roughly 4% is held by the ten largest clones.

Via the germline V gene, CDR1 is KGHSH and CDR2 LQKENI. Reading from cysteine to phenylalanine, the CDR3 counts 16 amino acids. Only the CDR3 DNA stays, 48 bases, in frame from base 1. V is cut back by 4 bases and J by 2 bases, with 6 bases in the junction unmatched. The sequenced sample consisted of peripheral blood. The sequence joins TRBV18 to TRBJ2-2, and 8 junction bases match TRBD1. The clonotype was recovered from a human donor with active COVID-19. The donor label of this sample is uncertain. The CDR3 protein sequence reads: CASSLRTGKNTGELFF. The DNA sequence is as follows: TGTGCCAGCTCACTCCGGACAGGGAAAAACACCGGGGAGCTGTTTTTT.